The 24 T cell receptor beta chains below were found in one sample sequenced in a study of shared clonotypes between healthy human individuals. CD8 cells classed as naive were CD45RO-negative and positively selected for CCR7, excluding terminally differentiated effector memory CD45RA+ cells. Produced via immunoSEQ multiplex PCR; TCRdb's table is partial and in-frame only. The sample has 1.5 million to 2.5 million clones, about 95% seen once; the top ten hold roughly 1%. Sequencing was done on a sample of naive CD8+ T cells sorted from blood. The source of these receptors is a man aged 18 to 29 in good health.

V usage is TRBV29-1 and J usage is TRBJ2-2, with TRBD1 matching over 8 bases. CDR3 length: 12 amino acids. CDR1 SQVTM and CDR2 ANQGSEA come from the germline V gene. The J segment lost 7 bases and the V segment lost 7 bases, leaving 5 bases of the junction unmatched. CDR3 DNA sequence: TGCAGCGGTGGACAGGGCATCGGGGAGCTGTTTTTT. It is translated as CSGGQGIGELFF.

The genes are TRBV4-1 and TRBJ2-3, with TRBD2 matching over 14 bases. The CDR3 runs to 18 residues. Unmatched junction bases numbered 9, after V lost 3 bases and J lost 4 bases. Germline lookup yields CDR1 MGHRA and CDR2 YSYEKL. CDR3 DNA: TGCGCCAGCAGCCACCCGACTAGCGGGGGGGTTTGGGCAGATACGCAGTATTTT. Its translation is CASSHPTSGGVWADTQYF.

The V and J genes are TRBV29-1 and TRBJ1-3; D gene uncertain. CDR1 SQVTM and CDR2 ANQGSEA come from the germline V gene. The CDR3 has 13 residues. V lost 6 bases, J lost 2 bases, and 11 bases lay in between. The CDR3 loop reads CSVWTGAGNTIYF. The CDR3 DNA reads as TGCAGCGTCTGGACTGGGGCTGGAAACACCATATATTTT.

The chain carries TRBV7-9 and TRBJ1-1; 7 nucleotides line up with TRBD1. Unmatched junction bases numbered 8, after V lost 2 bases and J lost 8 bases. Germline V lookup: CDR1 SEHNR, CDR2 FQNEAQ (reference sequence). This CDR3 is 14 amino acids long. This CDR3 reads CASSLSVGGAEAFF. CDR3 coding DNA: TGTGCCAGCAGCTTAAGCGTAGGGGGCGCGGAAGCTTTCTTT.

The chain combines TRBV4-3 with TRBJ2-5, with D uncertain. The V end was cut by 0 bases, the J end by 5 bases, with 13 bases between. CDR1 is LGHNA, CDR2 YSLEER, per germline. The CDR3 loop spans 15 amino acids. DNA of the CDR3: TGCGCCAGCAGCCAAGATATTGGCTCACGGGAGACCCAGTACTTC. As protein: CASSQDIGSRETQYF.

In DNA form, the CDR3 reads TGTGCCAGCAGTTACCCGGGACAGGAGCAATACGAGCAGTACTTC. This encodes CASSYPGQEQYEQYF. The genes are TRBV27 and TRBJ2-7; TRBD1 matches 8 bases. The CDR3 has 15 amino acids. Germline values: CDR1 MNHEY, CDR2 SMNVEV (reference sequence). The junction had 9 bases not matched to a gene; V was cut back by 4 bases and J by 4 bases.

The chain has TRBV5-1 and TRBJ1-1, with TRBD1 as a possible D gene (6 bases). The V and J ends lost 5 bases and 4 bases respectively, with 12 bases between them. Germline CDR1 SGHRS, CDR2 YFSETQ. The CDR3 has 13 amino acids. The CDR3 protein is CASREGGSTEAFF. CDR3 DNA: TGCGCCAGCAGGGAAGGGGGTAGCACTGAAGCTTTCTTT.

The V gene is TRBV29-1, the J gene TRBJ2-7; D unclear. V was pared by 5 bases and J by 0 bases, with 11 bases between. CDR1 and CDR2 (germline): SQVTM, ANQGSEA. This CDR3 spans 13 amino acids. The CDR3 loop is CSVMGSYSYEQYF. In DNA form, the CDR3 reads TGCAGCGTTATGGGGTCCTACTCCTACGAGCAGTACTTC.

This clone was observed a single time. V is TRBV10-2 and J is TRBJ1-1; no clear D gene. This CDR3 region has 14 residues. Germline V lookup: CDR1 WSHSY, CDR2 SAAADI. V shed 5 bases and J shed 4 bases, with 14 bases lying between them. DNA of the CDR3: TGCGCCAGCAGTCAAGGGATTCGGGGCACTGAAGCTTTCTTT. This sequence encodes CASSQGIRGTEAFF.

The chain has TRBV25-1 and TRBJ2-1, with 8 bases lining up with TRBD1. The germline V gene has CDR1 MGHDK and CDR2 SYGVNS. CDR3 length: 15 amino acids. V dropped 1 base and J dropped 9; count of bases not matched to a gene: 8. In DNA form, the CDR3 reads TGTGCCAGCAGTGAATGGACAGGGACGATTAGTGAGCAGTTCTTC. Amino acid sequence: CASSEWTGTISEQFF.

The chain recombines TRBV6-5 with TRBJ2-2; TRBD2 matches at 11 bases. V dropped 4 bases and J dropped 6; count of bases not matched to a gene: 4. This CDR3 is built from 15 residues. Germline V gene lookup returns CDR1 MNHEY and CDR2 SVGAGI. CDR3 in DNA: TGTGCCAGCAGTTCCTTAGCGGGAGGGCCCGGGGAGCTGTTTTTT. Translating it yields CASSSLAGGPGELFF.

The CDR3, as DNA: TGTGCCAGCAGTTACTCGATTCAGGGGGCAGATACGCAGTATTTT. Translation gives CASSYSIQGADTQYF. The V gene is TRBV6-5, the J gene TRBJ2-3; the match to TRBD1 covers 7 bases. Germline V lookup: CDR1 MNHEY, CDR2 SVGAGI. The CDR3 spans 15 residues. Losses at the gene ends were 0 bases for V and 4 bases for J; bases not matched to a gene: 4.

This clone has just one count. The CDR3 sequence: CASSFNKRGGDTSDTQYF. CDR3 sequence (DNA): TGTGCCAGCAGTTTCAACAAGCGGGGGGGCGATACCTCAGATACGCAGTATTTT. V is TRBV28 and J is TRBJ2-3; 10 nucleotides agree with TRBD2. Per the germline V gene, CDR1 is MDHEN and CDR2 is SYDVKM. This CDR3 contains 18 residues. The ends lost 3 bases at V and 4 bases at J; junction bases unmatched: 13.

V gene TRBV9 combines with J gene TRBJ2-1; TRBD2 matches at 9 bases. Per germline, CDR1 SGDLS and CDR2 YYNGEE. This CDR3 comprises 17 residues. The J segment lost 3 bases and the V segment lost 0 bases, leaving 7 bases of the junction unmatched. The CDR3 sequence is CASSVASGASRYNEQFF. The CDR3, as DNA: TGTGCCAGCAGCGTAGCTAGCGGGGCCTCCCGCTACAATGAGCAGTTCTTC.

J is TRBJ2-3 and V is TRBV28; perhaps TRBD2 as D (6 bases). Germline V gene sequence: CDR1 MDHEN, CDR2 SYDVKM. The CDR3 is made up of 17 amino acids. Trimming pared 4 bases from V and 0 bases from J, leaving 17 bases between. CDR3 nucleotides: TGTGCCAGCAGTTCCCTCGGGTTTCGGGGGAGCACAGATACGCAGTATTTT. Translating gives CASSSLGFRGSTDTQYF. Filled out from reference TRBV28 and TRBJ2-3, the complete variable domain reads DVKVTQSSRYLVKRTGEKVFLECVQDMDHENMFWYRQDPGLGLRLIYFSYDVKMKEKGDIPEGYSVSREKKERFSLILESASTNQTSMYLCASSSLGFRGSTDTQYFGPGTRLTVL.

The chain recombines TRBV27 with TRBJ2-1, with 8 bases lining up with TRBD2. The CDR3 runs 16 residues. Germline V gives CDR1 MNHEY, CDR2 SMNVEV (reference sequence). V gave up 3 bases and J gave up 5 bases; unmatched junction bases: 9. The CDR3 is CASSFAGRGVNNEQFF. CDR3 nucleotides: TGTGCCAGCAGTTTTGCAGGGCGGGGGGTCAACAATGAGCAGTTCTTC.

V is TRBV6-1 and J is TRBJ2-1; tentatively, D is TRBD1 or TRBD2 (6 bases each). CDR3 length: 13 amino acids. The germline gives CDR1 MNHNS, CDR2 SASEGT. Between the trimmed V and J ends, which lost 3 bases and 9 bases, there was a span of 12 bases. The CDR3 reads CASSDTGAGEQFF. The CDR3 coding sequence is TGTGCCAGCAGTGATACGGGGGCGGGTGAGCAGTTCTTC.

This clone was observed once. The rearrangement joins TRBV19 to TRBJ2-3, with TRBD2 matching 9 bases. The CDR3 is 19 amino acids. Looked up from germline, CDR1 is LNHDA and CDR2 is SQIVND (reference sequence). V trimming: 3 bases; J trimming: 6 bases; junction bases outside the gene matches: 19. The CDR3 loop reads CASSIEGRILREGWDTQYF. The DNA for the CDR3 is TGTGCCAGTAGTATCGAAGGACGGATCTTGCGGGAGGGTTGGGATACGCAGTATTTT.

V usage is TRBV4-1 and J usage is TRBJ2-1; D possibly corresponds to TRBD2 (6 bases). Per the germline V gene, CDR1 is MGHRA and CDR2 is YSYEKL. This CDR3 contains 17 residues. The V gene lost 0 bases and the J gene lost 4 bases, with 16 bases spanning the gap. The CDR3 loop reads CASSQDLGGIGYNEQFF. The CDR3 region has the DNA TGCGCCAGCAGCCAAGACTTAGGCGGGATAGGGTACAATGAGCAGTTCTTC.

The chain is built from TRBV13 and TRBJ1-1; no clear D. The CDR3 loop spans 13 amino acids. V was shortened by 5 bases and J by 1 base, with 8 bases between the two germline ends. Germline CDR1 PRHDT, CDR2 FYEKMQ (reference sequence). CDR3 coding DNA: TGTGCCAGCAGCCGCGGCACGAACACTGAAGCTTTCTTT. Translating gives CASSRGTNTEAFF.

The DNA of the CDR3 is TGCGCCAGCAGTGAGAAGGGTGATTCCTACAATGAGCAGTTCTTC. Amino acid sequence: CASSEKGDSYNEQFF. J is TRBJ2-1 and V is TRBV10-2; no clear D. Germline-derived CDR1 and CDR2 are WSHSY and SAAADI. The V end was cut by 2 bases, the J end by 1 base, with 9 bases between. The CDR3 extends over 15 amino acids.

V usage is TRBV13 and J usage is TRBJ1-1, with D unclear. The germline V gene encodes CDR1 PRHDT and CDR2 FYEKMQ (reference sequence). The V gene lost 5 bases and the J gene lost 0 bases, with 7 bases spanning the gap. The CDR3 has 13 residues. The chain's CDR3 is CASSMAMNTEAFF. The CDR3 coding sequence is TGTGCCAGCAGCATGGCTATGAACACTGAAGCTTTCTTT.

The genes are TRBV9 and TRBJ2-7; 7 bases fit TRBD1. Losses at the gene ends were 3 bases for V and 2 bases for J; bases not matched to a gene: 5. The CDR3 is made up of 14 amino acids. Germline V gene data show CDR1 as SGDLS and CDR2 as YYNGEE. CDR3 sequence reads: CASSGQGLPYEQYF. CDR3 bases: TGTGCCAGCAGCGGACAGGGTCTGCCCTACGAGCAGTACTTC.

The V gene is TRBV10-3, the J gene TRBJ2-3; D not resolved. CDR3 length: 13 amino acids. In germline, CDR1 is ENHRY, CDR2 SYGVKD. The V gene lost 2 bases and the J gene lost 12 bases, with 15 bases spanning the gap. This chain's CDR3 is CAISEGGPTTQYF. The CDR3 coding sequence is TGTGCCATCAGTGAGGGTGGCCCCACTACCCAGTATTTT.